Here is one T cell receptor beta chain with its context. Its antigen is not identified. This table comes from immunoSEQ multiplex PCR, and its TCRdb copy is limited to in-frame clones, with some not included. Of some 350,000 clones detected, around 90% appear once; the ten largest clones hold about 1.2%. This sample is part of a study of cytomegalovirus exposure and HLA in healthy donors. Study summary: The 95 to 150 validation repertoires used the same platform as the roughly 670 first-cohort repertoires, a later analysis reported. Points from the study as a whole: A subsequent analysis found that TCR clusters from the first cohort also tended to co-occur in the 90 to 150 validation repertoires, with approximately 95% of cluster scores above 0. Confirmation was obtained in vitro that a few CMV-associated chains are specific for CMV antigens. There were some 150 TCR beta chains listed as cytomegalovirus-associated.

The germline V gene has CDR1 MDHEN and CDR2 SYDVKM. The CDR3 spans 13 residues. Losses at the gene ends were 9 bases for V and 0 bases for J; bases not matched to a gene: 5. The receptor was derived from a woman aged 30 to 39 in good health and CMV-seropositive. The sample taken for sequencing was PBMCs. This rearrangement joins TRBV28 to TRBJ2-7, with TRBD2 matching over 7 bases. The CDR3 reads CASLGGGSYEQYF. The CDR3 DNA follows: TGTGCCAGTCTAGGCGGGGGCTCCTACGAGCAGTACTTC.